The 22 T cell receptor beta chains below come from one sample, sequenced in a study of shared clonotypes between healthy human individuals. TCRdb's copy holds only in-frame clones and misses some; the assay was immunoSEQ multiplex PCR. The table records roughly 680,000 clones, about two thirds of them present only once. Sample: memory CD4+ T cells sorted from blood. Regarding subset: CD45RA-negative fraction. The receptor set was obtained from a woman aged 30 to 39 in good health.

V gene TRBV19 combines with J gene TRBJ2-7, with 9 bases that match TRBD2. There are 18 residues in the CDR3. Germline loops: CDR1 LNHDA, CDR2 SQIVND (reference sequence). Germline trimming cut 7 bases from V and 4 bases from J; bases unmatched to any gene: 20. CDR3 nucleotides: TGTGCCAGTAATACCCCACGGTTTTGCGGGAGGGCCTCTTACGAGCAGTACTTC. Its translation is CASNTPRFCGRASYEQYF.

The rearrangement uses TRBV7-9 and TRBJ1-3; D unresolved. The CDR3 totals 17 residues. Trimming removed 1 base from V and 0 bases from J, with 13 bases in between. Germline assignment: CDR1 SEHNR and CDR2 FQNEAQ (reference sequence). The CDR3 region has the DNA TGTGCCAGCAGCTTAGAGGGCGGTGGATACTCTGGAAACACCATATATTTT. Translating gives CASSLEGGGYSGNTIYF.

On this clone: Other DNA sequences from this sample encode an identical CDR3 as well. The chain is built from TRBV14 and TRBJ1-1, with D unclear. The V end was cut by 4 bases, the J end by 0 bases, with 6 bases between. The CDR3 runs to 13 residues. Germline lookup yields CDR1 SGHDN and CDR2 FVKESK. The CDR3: CASSLGLNTEAFF. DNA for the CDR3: TGTGCCAGCAGCCTAGGACTGAACACTGAAGCTTTCTTT.

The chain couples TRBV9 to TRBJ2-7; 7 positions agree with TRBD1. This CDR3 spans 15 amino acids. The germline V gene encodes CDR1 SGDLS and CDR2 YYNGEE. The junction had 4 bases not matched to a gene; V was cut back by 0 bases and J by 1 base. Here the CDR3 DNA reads TGTGCCAGCAGCGTAGGTGTGGACAGGTCCTACGAGCAGTACTTC. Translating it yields CASSVGVDRSYEQYF.

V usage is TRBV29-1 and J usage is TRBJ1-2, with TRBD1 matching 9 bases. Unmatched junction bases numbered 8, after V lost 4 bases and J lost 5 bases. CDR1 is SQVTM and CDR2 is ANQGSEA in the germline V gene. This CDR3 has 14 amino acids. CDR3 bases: TGCAGCGTTGGGGGGACAGGGAAGGGATATGGCTACACCTTC. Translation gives CSVGGTGKGYGYTF.

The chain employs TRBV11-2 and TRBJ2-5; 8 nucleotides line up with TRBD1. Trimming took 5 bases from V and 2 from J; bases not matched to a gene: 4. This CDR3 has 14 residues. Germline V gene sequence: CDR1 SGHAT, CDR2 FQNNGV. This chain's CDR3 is CASSANRGQETQYF. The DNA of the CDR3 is TGTGCCAGCAGCGCTAACAGGGGGCAAGAGACCCAGTACTTC.

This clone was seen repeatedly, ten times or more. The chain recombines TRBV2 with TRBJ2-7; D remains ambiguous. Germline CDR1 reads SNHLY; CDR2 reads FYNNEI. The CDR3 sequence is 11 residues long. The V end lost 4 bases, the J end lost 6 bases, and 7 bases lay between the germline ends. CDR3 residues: CASSGMSEQYF. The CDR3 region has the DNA TGTGCCAGCAGTGGCATGAGCGAGCAGTACTTC.

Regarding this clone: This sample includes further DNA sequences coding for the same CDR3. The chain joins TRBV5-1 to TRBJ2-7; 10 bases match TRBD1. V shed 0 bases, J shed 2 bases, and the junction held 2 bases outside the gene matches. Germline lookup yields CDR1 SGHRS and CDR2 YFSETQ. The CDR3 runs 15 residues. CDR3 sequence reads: CASSLVGTGAYEQYF. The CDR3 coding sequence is TGCGCCAGCAGCTTGGTTGGGACAGGGGCCTACGAGCAGTACTTC.

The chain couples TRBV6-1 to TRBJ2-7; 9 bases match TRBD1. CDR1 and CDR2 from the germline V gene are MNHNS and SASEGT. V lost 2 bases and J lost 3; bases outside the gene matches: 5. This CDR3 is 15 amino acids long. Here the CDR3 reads CASSEWTGASYEQYF. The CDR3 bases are TGTGCCAGCAGTGAATGGACAGGGGCGAGCTACGAGCAGTACTTC.

DNA of the CDR3: TGTGCCAGCAGCCAGAGCGGGAGCAGGGGAACCGGGGAGCTGTTTTTT. Protein: CASSQSGSRGTGELFF. V and J are TRBV7-3 and TRBJ2-2; 8 bases agree with TRBD2. The J segment lost 5 bases and the V segment lost 5 bases, leaving 10 bases of the junction unmatched. Germline CDR1 and CDR2: SGHTA and FQGTGA. The CDR3 extends over 16 amino acids.

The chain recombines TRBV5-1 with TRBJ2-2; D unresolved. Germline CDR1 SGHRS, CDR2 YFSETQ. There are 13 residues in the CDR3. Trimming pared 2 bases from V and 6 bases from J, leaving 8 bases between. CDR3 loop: CASSFQAAGELFF. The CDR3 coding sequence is TGCGCCAGCAGCTTCCAGGCTGCCGGGGAGCTGTTTTTT. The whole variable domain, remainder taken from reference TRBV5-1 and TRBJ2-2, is KAGVTQTPRYLIKTRGQQVTLSCSPISGHRSVSWYQQTPGQGLQFLFEYFSETQRNKGNFPGRFSGRQFSNSRSEMNVSTLELGDSALYLCASSFQAAGELFFGEGSRLTVL.

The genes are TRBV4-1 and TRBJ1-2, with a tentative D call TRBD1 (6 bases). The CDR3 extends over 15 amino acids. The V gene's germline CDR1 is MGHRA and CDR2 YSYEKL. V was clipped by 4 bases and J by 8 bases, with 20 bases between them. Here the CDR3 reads CASSRPGGGARGYTF. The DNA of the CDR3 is TGCGCCAGCAGCCGACCGGGGGGGGGCGCAAGGGGCTACACCTTC.

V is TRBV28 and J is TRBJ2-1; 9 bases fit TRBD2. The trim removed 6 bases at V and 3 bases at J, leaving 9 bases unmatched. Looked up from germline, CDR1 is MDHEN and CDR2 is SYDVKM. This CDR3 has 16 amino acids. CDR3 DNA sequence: TGTGCCAGCAGGACTACGACTAGCGGCTACTACAATGAGCAGTTCTTC. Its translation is CASRTTTSGYYNEQFF.

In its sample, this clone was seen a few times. The CDR3, as DNA: TGTGCCAGCAGCCCATGGGGGGGGAGCTCCTACGAGCAGTACTTC. Protein product: CASSPWGGSSYEQYF. This chain uses TRBV7-8 with TRBJ2-7; 7 bases line up with TRBD2. CDR3 size: 15 residues. Trimming at V came to 5 bases and at J to 0 bases, leaving 7 bases not matched to a gene. Per the germline V gene, CDR1 is SGHVS and CDR2 is FQNEAQ.

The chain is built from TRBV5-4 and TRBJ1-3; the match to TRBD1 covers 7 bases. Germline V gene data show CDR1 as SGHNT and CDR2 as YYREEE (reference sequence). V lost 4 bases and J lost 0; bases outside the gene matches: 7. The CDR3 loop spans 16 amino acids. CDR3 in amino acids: CASSKDRLSSGNTIYF. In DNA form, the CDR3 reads TGTGCCAGCAGCAAGGACAGGTTGAGCTCTGGAAACACCATATATTTT.

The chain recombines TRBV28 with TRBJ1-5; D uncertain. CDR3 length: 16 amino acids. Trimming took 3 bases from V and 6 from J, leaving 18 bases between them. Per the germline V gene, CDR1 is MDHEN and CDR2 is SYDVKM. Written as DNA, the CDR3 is TGTGCCAGCAGTTTGGAGGGAGGAGGCCTCGGTCAGCCCCAGCATTTT. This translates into CASSLEGGGLGQPQHF.

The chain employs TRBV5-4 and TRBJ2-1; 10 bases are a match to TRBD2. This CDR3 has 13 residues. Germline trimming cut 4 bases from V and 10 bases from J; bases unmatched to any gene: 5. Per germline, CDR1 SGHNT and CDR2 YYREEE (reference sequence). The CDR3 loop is CASSVPSGREQFF. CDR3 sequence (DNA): TGTGCCAGCAGCGTGCCTAGCGGGAGAGAGCAGTTCTTC.

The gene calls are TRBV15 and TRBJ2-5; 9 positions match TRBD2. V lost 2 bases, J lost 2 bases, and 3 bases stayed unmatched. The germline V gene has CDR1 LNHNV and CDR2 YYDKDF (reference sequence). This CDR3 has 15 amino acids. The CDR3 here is CATSRRLAVQETQYF. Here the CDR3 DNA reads TGTGCCACCAGCAGACGACTAGCGGTACAAGAGACCCAGTACTTC. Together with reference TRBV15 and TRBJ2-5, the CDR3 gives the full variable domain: DAMVIQNPRYQVTQFGKPVTLSCSQTLNHNVMYWYQQKSSQAPKLLFHYYDKDFNNEADTPDNFQSRRPNTSFCFLDIRSPGLGDTAMYLCATSRRLAVQETQYFGPGTRLLVL.

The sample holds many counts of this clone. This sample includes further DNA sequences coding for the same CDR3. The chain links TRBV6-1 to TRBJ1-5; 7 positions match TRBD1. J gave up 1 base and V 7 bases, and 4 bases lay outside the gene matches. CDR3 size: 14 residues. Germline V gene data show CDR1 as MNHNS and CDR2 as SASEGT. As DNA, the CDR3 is TGTGCCAGCAACCCGACAGGGAGCAATCAGCCCCAGCATTTT. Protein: CASNPTGSNQPQHF.

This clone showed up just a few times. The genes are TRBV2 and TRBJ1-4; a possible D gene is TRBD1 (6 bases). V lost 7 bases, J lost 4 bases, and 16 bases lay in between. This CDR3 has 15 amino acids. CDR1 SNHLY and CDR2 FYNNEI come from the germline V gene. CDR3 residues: CASTFQGQNNEKLFF. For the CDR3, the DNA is TGTGCCAGCACCTTTCAGGGGCAAAATAATGAAAAACTGTTTTTT. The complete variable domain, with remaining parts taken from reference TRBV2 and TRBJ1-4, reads EPEVTQTPSHQVTQMGQEVILRCVPISNHLYFYWYRQILGQKVEFLVSFYNNEISEKSEIFDDQFSVERPDGSNFTLKIRSTKLEDSAMYFCASTFQGQNNEKLFFGSGTQLSVL.

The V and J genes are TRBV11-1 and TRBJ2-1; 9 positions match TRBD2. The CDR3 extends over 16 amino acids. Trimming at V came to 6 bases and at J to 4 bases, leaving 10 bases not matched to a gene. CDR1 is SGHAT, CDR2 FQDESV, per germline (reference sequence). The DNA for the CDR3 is TGTGCCAGCAGGCGAACAAGCGGGGGGAGGTACAATGAGCAGTTCTTC. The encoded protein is CASRRTSGGRYNEQFF.

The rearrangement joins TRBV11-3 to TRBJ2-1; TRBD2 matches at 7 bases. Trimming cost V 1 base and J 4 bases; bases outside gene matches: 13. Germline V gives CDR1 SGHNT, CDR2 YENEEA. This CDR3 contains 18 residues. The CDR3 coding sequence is TGTGCCAGCAGCTTAGGGCGGCAGCGCGGGAGTTGGTACAATGAGCAGTTCTTC. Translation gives CASSLGRQRGSWYNEQFF.